This T cell receptor (beta chain) was documented in a study of blood T cell repertoires in COVID-19. About the study: T cells, B-cell-depleted T cells, or PBMCs supplied cDNA or gDNA.

Germline lookup yields CDR1 MNHEY and CDR2 SMNVEV (reference sequence). V lost 5 bases and J lost 3; bases outside the gene matches: 6. This CDR3 has 15 residues. Using immunoSEQ multiplex PCR, the repertoire was profiled, and TCRdb retains in-frame clones only, with some absent. The sample consists of about 200,000 clones, 70% to 90% of them appearing once. The sequenced material came from peripheral blood. This chain links TRBV27 with TRBJ2-7, with 11 bases matching TRBD2. This clonotype was obtained from a man in his fifties with COVID-19, enrolled during active disease. The CDR3: CASSPSGGPVYEQYF. The CDR3 coding sequence is TGTGCCAGCAGTCCTAGCGGGGGGCCAGTCTACGAGCAGTACTTC.